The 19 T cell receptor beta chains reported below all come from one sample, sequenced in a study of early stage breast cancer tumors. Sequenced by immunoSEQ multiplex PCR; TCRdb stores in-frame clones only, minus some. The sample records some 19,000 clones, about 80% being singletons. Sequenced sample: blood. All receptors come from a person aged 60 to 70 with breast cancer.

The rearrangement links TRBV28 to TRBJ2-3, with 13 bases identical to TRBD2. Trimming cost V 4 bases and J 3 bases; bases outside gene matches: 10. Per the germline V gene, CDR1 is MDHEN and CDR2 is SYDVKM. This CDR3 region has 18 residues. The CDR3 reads CASSSPGTSGIGTDTQYF. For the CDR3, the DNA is TGTGCCAGCAGTTCTCCCGGGACTAGCGGGATAGGGACAGATACGCAGTATTTT.

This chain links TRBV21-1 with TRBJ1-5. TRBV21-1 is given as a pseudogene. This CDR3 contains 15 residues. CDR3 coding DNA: TGTGCCAGCAGCACCCGGGAAAACGAATCGCAGCCCCAGCATTTT. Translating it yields CASSTRENESQPQHF.

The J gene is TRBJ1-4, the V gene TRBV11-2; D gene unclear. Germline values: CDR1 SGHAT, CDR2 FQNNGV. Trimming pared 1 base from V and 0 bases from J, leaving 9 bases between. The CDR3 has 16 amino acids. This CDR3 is CASSLANWATNEKLFF. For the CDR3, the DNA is TGTGCCAGCAGCTTAGCTAACTGGGCAACTAATGAAAAACTGTTTTTT. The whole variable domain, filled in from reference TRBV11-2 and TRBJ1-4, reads EAGVAQSPRYKIIEKRQSVAFWCNPISGHATLYWYQQILGQGPKLLIQFQNNGVVDDSQLPKDRFSAERLKGVDSTLKIQPAKLEDSAVYLCASSLANWATNEKLFFGSGTQLSVL.

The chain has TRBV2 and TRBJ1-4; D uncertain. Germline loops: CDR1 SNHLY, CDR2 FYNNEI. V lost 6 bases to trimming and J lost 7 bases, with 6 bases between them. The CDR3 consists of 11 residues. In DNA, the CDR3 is TGTGCCAGCAGCGCCGGTGAAAAACTGTTTTTT. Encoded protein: CASSAGEKLFF.

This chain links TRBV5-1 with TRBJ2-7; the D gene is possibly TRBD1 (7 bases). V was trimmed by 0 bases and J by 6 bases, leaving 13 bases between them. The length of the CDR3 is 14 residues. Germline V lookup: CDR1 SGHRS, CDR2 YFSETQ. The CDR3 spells CASSLVTQGGEQYF. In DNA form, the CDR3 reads TGCGCCAGCAGCTTGGTAACCCAGGGGGGCGAGCAGTACTTC.

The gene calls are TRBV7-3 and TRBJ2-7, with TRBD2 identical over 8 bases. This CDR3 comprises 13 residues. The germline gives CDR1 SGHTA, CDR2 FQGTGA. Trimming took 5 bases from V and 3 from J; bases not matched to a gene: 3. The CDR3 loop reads CASSRGLGYEQYF. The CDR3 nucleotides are TGTGCCAGCAGCCGGGGACTAGGCTACGAGCAGTACTTC.

The CDR3 loop is CASSLGQSYEQYF. The CDR3 DNA reads TGTGCCAGCAGCCTGGGACAATCATACGAGCAGTACTTC. The rearrangement links TRBV14 to TRBJ2-7; the D gene is possibly TRBD1 (6 bases). The CDR3 spans 13 residues. Germline V gene sequence: CDR1 SGHDN, CDR2 FVKESK. The V end lost 4 bases, the J end lost 4 bases, and 11 bases lay between the germline ends.

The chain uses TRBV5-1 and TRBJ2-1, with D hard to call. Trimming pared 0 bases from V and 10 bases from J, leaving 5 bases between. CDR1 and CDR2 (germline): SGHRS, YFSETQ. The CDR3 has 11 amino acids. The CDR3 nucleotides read TGCGCCAGCAGCTTGGGACGGGAGCAGTTCTTC. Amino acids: CASSLGREQFF.

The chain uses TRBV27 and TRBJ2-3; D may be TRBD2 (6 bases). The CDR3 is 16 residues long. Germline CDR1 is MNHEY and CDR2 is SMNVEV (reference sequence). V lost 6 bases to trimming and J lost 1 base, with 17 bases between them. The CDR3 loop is CASSGGWRAGTDTQYF. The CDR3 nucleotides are TGTGCCAGCAGCGGAGGGTGGCGAGCAGGCACAGATACGCAGTATTTT.

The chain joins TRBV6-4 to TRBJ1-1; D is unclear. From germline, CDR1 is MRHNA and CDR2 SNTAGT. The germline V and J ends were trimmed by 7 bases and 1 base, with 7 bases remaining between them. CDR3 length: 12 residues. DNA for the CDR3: TGTGCCAGCAAGAAAGCGAACACTGAAGCTTTCTTT. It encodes CASKKANTEAFF.

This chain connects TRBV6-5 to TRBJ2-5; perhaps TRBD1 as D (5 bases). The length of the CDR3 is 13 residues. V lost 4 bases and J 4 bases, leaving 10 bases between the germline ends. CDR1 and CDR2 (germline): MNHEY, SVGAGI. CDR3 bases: TGTGCCAGCAGTTCACCAGGGTCAGAGACCCAGTACTTC. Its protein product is CASSSPGSETQYF.

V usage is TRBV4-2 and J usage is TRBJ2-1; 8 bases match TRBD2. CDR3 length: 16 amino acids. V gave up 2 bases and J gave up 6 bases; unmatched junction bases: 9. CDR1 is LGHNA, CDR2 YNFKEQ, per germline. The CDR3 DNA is TGTGCCAGCAGCCAACGTCTGCGCCGGGGGGGCAATGAGCAGTTCTTC. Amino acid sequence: CASSQRLRRGGNEQFF.

CDR3 in amino acids: CASSQDRGHSYNEQFF. CDR3 sequence (DNA): TGCGCCAGCAGCCAAGACAGGGGGCACTCCTACAATGAGCAGTTCTTC. V and J are TRBV4-1 and TRBJ2-1; TRBD1 agrees at 8 bases. The J segment lost 0 bases and the V segment lost 0 bases, leaving 1 base of the junction unmatched. The CDR3 is 16 amino acids. Germline CDR1 reads MGHRA; CDR2 reads YSYEKL.

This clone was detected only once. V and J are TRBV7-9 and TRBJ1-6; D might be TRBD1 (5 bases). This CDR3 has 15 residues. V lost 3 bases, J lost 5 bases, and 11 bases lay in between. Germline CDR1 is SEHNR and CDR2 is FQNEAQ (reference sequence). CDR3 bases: TGTGCCAGCAGCTTGGGGGACCGAAATAATTCACCCCTCCACTTT. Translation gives CASSLGDRNNSPLHF. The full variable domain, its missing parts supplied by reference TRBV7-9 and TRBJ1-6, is DTGVSQNPRHKITKRGQNVTFRCDPISEHNRLYWYRQTLGQGPEFLTYFQNEAQLEKSRLLSDRFSAERPKGSFSTLEIQRTEQGDSAMYLCASSLGDRNNSPLHFGNGTRLTVT.

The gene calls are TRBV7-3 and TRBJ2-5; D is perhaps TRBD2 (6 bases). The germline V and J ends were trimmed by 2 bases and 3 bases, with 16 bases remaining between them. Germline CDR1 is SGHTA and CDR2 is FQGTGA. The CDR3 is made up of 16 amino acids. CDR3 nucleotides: TGTGCCAGCAGCTTACGTGGTCGACTAGATAAAGAGACCCAGTACTTC. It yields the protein CASSLRGRLDKETQYF.

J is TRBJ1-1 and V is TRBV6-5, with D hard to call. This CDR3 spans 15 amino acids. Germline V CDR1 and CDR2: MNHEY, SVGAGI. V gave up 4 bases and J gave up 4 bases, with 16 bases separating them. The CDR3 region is CASSSLTALPTEAFF. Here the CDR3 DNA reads TGTGCCAGCAGTTCCCTCACCGCGTTGCCCACTGAAGCTTTCTTT.

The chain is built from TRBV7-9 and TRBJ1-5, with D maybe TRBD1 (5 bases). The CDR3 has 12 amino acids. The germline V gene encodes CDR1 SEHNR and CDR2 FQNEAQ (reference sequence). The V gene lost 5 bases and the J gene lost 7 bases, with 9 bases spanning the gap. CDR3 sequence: CASSLGGQPQHF. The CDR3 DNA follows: TGTGCCAGCAGCCTCGGGGGACAGCCCCAGCATTTT.

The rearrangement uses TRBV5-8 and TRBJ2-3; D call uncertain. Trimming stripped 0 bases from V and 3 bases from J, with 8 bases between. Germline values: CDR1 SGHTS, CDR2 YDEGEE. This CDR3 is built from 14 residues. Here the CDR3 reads CASSLASVTDTQYF. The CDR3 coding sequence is TGTGCCAGCAGCTTGGCCTCGGTTACAGATACGCAGTATTTT. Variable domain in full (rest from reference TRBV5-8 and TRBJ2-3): EAGVTQSPTHLIKTRGQQATLRCSPISGHTSVYWYQQALGLGLQFLLWYDEGEERNRGNFPPRFSGRQFPNYSSELNVNALELEDSALYLCASSLASVTDTQYFGPGTRLTVL.

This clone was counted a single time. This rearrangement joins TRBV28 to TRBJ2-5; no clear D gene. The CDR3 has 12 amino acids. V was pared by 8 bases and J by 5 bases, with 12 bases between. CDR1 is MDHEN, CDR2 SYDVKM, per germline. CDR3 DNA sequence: TGTGCCAGCGGCGGTGTGATTGAGACCCAGTACTTC. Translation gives CASGGVIETQYF.